The 10 T cell receptor beta chains below all came from one sample that was sequenced in a study of Tregs in tolerant kidney transplant recipients. Some clones are missing from TCRdb's copy, which holds only in-frame ones; the method was immunoSEQ multiplex PCR. The table records roughly 80,000 clones, under 95% of them present only once. Sequencing used Tregs from blood, obtained before the transplant. These receptors were collected from a human donor who received a combined kidney and bone marrow transplant.

The chain combines TRBV28 with TRBJ2-1, with 10 bases aligning to TRBD2. The germline V gene has CDR1 MDHEN and CDR2 SYDVKM. This CDR3 has 15 amino acids. The V gene end was trimmed by 6 bases and the J gene end by 6 bases; junction bases not matched to a gene: 8. CDR3: CASRDLAGAGNEQFF. The DNA of the CDR3 is TGTGCCAGCAGGGATCTAGCGGGAGCCGGCAATGAGCAGTTCTTC.

In this sample, this clone turned up once. This sequence joins TRBV19 and TRBJ1-5; D ambiguous. The V end lost 3 bases, the J end lost 6 bases, and 15 bases lay between the germline ends. CDR3 length equals 15 residues. Germline values: CDR1 LNHDA, CDR2 SQIVND (reference sequence). The CDR3 reads CASSIRIDGFQPQHF. The CDR3 region has the DNA TGTGCCAGTAGTATTAGGATCGACGGTTTTCAGCCCCAGCATTTT.

The J gene is TRBJ2-3, the V gene TRBV7-3; D is perhaps TRBD2 (6 bases). Germline assignment: CDR1 SGHTA and CDR2 FQGTGA. CDR3 length equals 14 residues. V lost 5 bases, J lost 5 bases, and 14 bases lay in between. CDR3 sequence reads: CASSLAGGIDTQYF. The CDR3 nucleotides are TGTGCCAGCAGCCTGGCAGGAGGGATAGATACGCAGTATTTT. Combining the CDR3 with reference TRBV7-3 and TRBJ2-3 gives the whole variable domain GAGVSQTPSNKVTEKGKYVELRCDPISGHTALYWYRQSLGQGPEFLIYFQGTGAADDSGLPNDRFFAVRPEGSVSTLKIQRTERGDSAVYLCASSLAGGIDTQYFGPGTRLTVL.

This clone appeared a single time. As DNA, the CDR3 is TGTGCCAGCAGTGAAAACAGTCGGAACACTGAAGCTTTCTTT. Amino acids: CASSENSRNTEAFF. The V gene is TRBV2, the J gene TRBJ1-1; D remains unclear. The V end was cut by 2 bases, the J end by 1 base, with 8 bases between. Germline CDR1 is SNHLY and CDR2 is FYNNEI. The CDR3 has 14 residues.

The V gene is TRBV7-9, the J gene TRBJ1-3; D remains unclear. Germline CDR1 is SEHNR and CDR2 is FQNEAQ (reference sequence). The CDR3 is made up of 14 amino acids. V shed 5 bases and J shed 1 base, with 9 bases lying between them. In nucleotides, the CDR3 is TGTGCCAGCAGCCCAGGACTATCTGGAAACACCATATATTTT. Its translation is CASSPGLSGNTIYF.

The chain carries TRBV9 and TRBJ1-2; D is unresolved. CDR3 length: 13 amino acids. Deletions cut 4 bases from V and 5 bases from J, with 12 bases between. Germline loops: CDR1 SGDLS, CDR2 YYNGEE. CDR3 residues: CASSPRHLYGYTF. As DNA, the CDR3 is TGTGCCAGCAGCCCCCGTCATCTATATGGCTACACCTTC.

The CDR3: CASSLQVEEFF. The CDR3 nucleotides read TGTGCCAGCAGCTTACAGGTGGAGGAGTTCTTC. The V and J genes are TRBV5-6 and TRBJ2-1; D possibly uses TRBD1 or TRBD2 (5 bases each). V gave up 2 bases and J gave up 14 bases, with 11 bases separating them. CDR3 size: 11 residues. Germline V gene data show CDR1 as SGHDT and CDR2 as YYEEEE.

This chain links TRBV9 with TRBJ1-1; TRBD1 is a possible D gene (6 bases). V dropped 0 bases and J dropped 1 base, with 10 bases sitting between them. Germline V gene data show CDR1 as SGDLS and CDR2 as YYNGEE. CDR3 length equals 15 residues. CDR3: CASSVGSRGNTEAFF. The CDR3 bases are TGTGCCAGCAGCGTAGGTTCCAGGGGGAACACTGAAGCTTTCTTT. The whole variable domain, remainder taken from reference TRBV9 and TRBJ1-1, is DSGVTQTPKHLITATGQRVTLRCSPRSGDLSVYWYQQSLDQGLQFLIQYYNGEERAKGNILERFSAQQFPDLHSELNLSSLELGDSALYFCASSVGSRGNTEAFFGQGTRLTVV.

V is TRBV27 and J is TRBJ2-7; TRBD2 matches at 8 bases. With 5 bases clipped from V and 2 bases from J, the junction kept 8 bases outside the gene matches. Germline V gene lookup returns CDR1 MNHEY and CDR2 SMNVEV (reference sequence). The CDR3 is made up of 15 amino acids. CDR3 residues: CASSGPGLGTYEQYF. CDR3 sequence (DNA): TGTGCCAGCAGTGGACCGGGACTAGGAACCTACGAGCAGTACTTC.

Details on this clone: At one boundary the junction diverges from the germline segment, which might be a read error. J is TRBJ2-1 and V is TRBV14, with D perhaps given as TRBD1 or TRBD2 (5 bases each). In germline, CDR1 is SGHDN, CDR2 FVKESK. The CDR3 has 13 residues. CDR3 DNA sequence: TGTGCCAGCAGCCAAGATATCTGGGGGAACCTGCTCTTC. Amino acid sequence: CASSQDIWGNLLF.